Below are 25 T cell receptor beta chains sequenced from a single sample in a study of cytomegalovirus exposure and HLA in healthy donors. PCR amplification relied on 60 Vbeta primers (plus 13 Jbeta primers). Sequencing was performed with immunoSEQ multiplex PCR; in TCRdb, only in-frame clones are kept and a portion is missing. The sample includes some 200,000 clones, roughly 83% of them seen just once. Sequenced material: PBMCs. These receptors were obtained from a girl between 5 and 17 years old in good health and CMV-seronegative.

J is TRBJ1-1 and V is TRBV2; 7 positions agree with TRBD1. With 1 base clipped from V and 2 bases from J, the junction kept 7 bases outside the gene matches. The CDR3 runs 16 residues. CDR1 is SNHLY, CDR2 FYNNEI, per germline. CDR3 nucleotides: TGTGCCAGCAGTGAAGACAGGGGATATAGTAACACTGAAGCTTTCTTT. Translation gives CASSEDRGYSNTEAFF.

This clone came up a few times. In DNA form, the CDR3 reads TGTGCCAGCTCTGAAGGGGCTGTGAACACTGAAGCTTTCTTT. The encoded protein is CASSEGAVNTEAFF. The V call is TRBV18, the J call TRBJ1-1, with TRBD1 as a possible D gene (5 bases). The CDR3 covers 14 residues. Trimming cost V 6 bases and J 0 bases, with 11 bases left between them. Germline loops: CDR1 KGHSH, CDR2 LQKENI.

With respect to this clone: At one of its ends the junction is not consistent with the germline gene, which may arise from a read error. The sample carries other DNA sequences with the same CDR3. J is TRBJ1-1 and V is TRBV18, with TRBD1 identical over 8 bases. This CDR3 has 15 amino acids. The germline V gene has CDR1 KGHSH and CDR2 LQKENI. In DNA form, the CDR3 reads TGTGCCAGCTCAGAACAACAGGGGGGAAGTTCTGAAGCCTTCTTT. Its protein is CASSEQQGGSSEAFF.

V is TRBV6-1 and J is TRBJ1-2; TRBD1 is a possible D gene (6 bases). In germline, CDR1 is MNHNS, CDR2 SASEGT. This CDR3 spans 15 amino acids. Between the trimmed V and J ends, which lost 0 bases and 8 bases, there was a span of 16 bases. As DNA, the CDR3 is TGTGCCAGCAGTGAAGCGAGGTCAGGAGGACAGGGCTACACCTTC. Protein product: CASSEARSGGQGYTF.

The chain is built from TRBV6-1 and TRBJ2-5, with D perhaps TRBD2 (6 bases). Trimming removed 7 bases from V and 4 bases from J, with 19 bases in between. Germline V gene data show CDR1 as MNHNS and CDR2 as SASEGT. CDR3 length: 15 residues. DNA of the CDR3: TGTGCCAGCACCACGGGACTGGCCGGCCGAGAGACCCAGTACTTC. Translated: CASTTGLAGRETQYF.

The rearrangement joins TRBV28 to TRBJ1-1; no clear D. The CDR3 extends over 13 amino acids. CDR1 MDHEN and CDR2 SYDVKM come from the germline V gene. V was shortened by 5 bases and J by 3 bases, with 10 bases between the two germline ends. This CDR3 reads CASSSLVYTEAFF. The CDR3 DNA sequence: TGTGCCAGCAGTAGCCTGGTGTACACTGAAGCTTTCTTT.

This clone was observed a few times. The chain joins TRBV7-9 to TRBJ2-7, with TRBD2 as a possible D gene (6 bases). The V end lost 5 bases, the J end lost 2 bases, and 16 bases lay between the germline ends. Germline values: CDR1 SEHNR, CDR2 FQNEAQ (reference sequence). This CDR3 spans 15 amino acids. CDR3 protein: CASSPSFGGTYEQYF. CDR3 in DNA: TGTGCCAGCAGCCCCTCCTTCGGGGGAACCTACGAGCAGTACTTC.

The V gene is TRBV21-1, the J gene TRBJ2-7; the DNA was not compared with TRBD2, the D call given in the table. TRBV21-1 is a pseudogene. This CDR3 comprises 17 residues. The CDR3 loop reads CASSRDPRASGDYEQYF. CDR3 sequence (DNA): TGTGCCAGCAGCCGCGACCCAAGGGCTAGCGGGGACTACGAGCAGTACTTC.

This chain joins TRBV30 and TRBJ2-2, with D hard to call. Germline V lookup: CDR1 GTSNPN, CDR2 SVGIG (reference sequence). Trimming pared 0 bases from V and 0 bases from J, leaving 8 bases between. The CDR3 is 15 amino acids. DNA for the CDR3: TGTGCCTGGAGTGTAGACTCCACGAACACCGGGGAGCTGTTTTTT. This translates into CAWSVDSTNTGELFF.

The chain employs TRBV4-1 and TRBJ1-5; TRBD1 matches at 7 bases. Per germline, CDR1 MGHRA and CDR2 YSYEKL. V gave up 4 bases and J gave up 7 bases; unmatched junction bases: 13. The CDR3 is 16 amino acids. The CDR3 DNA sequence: TGCGCCAGCAGCCCGAGCTTGACAGGGACAGAGCAGCCCCAGCATTTT. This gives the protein CASSPSLTGTEQPQHF.

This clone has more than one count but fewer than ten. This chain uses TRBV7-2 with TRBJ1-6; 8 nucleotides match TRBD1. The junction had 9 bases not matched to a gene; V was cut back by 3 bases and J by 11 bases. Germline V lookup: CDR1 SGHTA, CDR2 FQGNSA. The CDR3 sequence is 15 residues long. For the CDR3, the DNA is TGTGCCAGCAGCTTCAGCGGACAGGGTACTGCACCCCTCCACTTT. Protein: CASSFSGQGTAPLHF.

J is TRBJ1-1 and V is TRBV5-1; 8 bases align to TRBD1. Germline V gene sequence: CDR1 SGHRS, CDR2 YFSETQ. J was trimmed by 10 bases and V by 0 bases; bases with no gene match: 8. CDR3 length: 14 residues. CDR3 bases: TGCGCCAGCAGCTTGGGACAGGGGCCTGGGGGAGCTTTCTTT. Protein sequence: CASSLGQGPGGAFF.

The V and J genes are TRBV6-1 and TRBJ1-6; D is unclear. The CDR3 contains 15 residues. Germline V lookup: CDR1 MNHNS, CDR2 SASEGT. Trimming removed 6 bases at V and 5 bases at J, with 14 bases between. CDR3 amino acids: CASRNELGNNSPLHF. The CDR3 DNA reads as TGTGCCAGCAGAAATGAACTCGGGAATAATTCACCCCTCCACTTT.

The CDR3 reads CSVVRGTTGNTIYF. The CDR3 bases are TGCAGCGTCGTAAGGGGGACCACTGGAAACACCATATATTTT. The genes are TRBV29-1 and TRBJ1-3; D possibly corresponds to TRBD1 (6 bases). The CDR3 runs to 14 residues. The V end was cut by 6 bases, the J end by 2 bases, with 14 bases between. Germline CDR1 is SQVTM and CDR2 is ANQGSEA.

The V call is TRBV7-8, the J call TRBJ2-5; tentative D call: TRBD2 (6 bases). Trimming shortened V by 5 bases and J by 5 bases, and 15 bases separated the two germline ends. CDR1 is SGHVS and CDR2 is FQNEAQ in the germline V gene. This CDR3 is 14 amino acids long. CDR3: CASSPLTGAETQYF. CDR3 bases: TGTGCCAGCAGCCCCCTCACGGGAGCCGAGACCCAGTACTTC. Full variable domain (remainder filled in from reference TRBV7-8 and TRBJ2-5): GAGVSQSPRYKVAKRGQDVALRCDPISGHVSLFWYQQALGQGPEFLTYFQNEAQLDKSGLPSDRFFAERPEGSVSTLKIQRTQQEDSAVYLCASSPLTGAETQYFGPGTRLLVL.

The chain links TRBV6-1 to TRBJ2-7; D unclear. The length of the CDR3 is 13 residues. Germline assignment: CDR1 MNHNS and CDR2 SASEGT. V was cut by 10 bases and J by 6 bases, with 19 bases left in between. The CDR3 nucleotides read TGTGCCACCTCGACTCCCTCCCCCCCCGAGCAGTACTTC. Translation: CATSTPSPPEQYF.

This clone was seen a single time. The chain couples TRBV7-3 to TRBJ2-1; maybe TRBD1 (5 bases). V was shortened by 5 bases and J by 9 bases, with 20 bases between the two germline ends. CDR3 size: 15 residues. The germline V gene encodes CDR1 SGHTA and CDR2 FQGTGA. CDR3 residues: CASSLGSHAQGEQFF. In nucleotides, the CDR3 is TGTGCCAGCAGCCTAGGGTCTCACGCCCAGGGTGAGCAGTTCTTC.

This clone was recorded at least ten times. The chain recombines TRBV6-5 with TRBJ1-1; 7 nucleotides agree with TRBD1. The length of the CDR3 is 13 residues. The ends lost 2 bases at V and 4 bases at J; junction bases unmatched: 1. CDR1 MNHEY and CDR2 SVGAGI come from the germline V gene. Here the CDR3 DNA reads TGTGCCAGCAGTTACAGGGGGCGCACTGAAGCTTTCTTT. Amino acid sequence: CASSYRGRTEAFF.

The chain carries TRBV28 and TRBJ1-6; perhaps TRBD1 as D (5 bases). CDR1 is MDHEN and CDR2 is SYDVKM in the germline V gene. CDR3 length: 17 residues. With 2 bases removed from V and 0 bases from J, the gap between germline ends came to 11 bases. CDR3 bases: TGTGCCAGCAGTTTAGCAGGACAAAGCTCCTATAATTCACCCCTCCACTTT. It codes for CASSLAGQSSYNSPLHF.

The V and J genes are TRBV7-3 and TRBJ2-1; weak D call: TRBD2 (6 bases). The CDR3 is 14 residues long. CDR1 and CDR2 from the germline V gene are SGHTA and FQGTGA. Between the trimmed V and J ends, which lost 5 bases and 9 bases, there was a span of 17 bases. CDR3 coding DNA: TGTGCCAGCAGCCAAGGGACTCAAATGACTGAGCAGTTCTTC. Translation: CASSQGTQMTEQFF.

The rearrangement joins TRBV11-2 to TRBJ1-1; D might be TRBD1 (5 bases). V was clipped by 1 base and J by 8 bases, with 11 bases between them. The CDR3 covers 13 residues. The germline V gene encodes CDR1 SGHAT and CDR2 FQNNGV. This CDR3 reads CASSLAPGGEAFF. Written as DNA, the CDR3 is TGTGCCAGCAGCTTAGCGCCCGGGGGGGAAGCTTTCTTT. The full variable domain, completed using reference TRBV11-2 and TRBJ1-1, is EAGVAQSPRYKIIEKRQSVAFWCNPISGHATLYWYQQILGQGPKLLIQFQNNGVVDDSQLPKDRFSAERLKGVDSTLKIQPAKLEDSAVYLCASSLAPGGEAFFGQGTRLTVV.

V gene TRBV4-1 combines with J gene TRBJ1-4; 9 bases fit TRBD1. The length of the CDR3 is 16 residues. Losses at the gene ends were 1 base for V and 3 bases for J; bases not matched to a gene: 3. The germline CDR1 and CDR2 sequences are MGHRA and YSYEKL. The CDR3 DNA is TGCGCCAGCAGCCAAGGGGACAGGGCACCTAATGAAAAACTGTTTTTT. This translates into CASSQGDRAPNEKLFF.

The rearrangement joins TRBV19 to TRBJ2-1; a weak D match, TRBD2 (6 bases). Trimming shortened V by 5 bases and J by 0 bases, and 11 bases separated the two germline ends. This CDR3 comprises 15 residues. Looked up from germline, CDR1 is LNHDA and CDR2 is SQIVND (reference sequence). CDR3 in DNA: TGTGCCAGTAGTTCTAGCGCTAGCTCCTACAATGAGCAGTTCTTC. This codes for CASSSSASSYNEQFF.

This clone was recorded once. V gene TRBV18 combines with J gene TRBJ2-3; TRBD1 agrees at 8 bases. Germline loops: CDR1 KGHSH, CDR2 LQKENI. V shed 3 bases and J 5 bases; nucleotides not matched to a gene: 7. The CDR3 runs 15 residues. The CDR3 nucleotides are TGTGCCAGCTCACCTGGGAGACAGGGGTTAGATACGCAGTATTTT. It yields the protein CASSPGRQGLDTQYF. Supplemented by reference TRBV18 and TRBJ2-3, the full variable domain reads NAGVMQNPRHLVRRRGQEARLRCSPMKGHSHVYWYRQLPEEGLKFMVYLQKENIIDESGMPKERFSAEFPKEGPSILRIQQVVRGDSAAYFCASSPGRQGLDTQYFGPGTRLTVL.

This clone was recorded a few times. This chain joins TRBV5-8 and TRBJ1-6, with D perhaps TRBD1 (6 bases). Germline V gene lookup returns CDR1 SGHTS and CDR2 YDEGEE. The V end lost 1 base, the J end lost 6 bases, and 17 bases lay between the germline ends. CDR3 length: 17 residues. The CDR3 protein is CASSLRQGTWINSPLHF. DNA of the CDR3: TGTGCCAGCAGCTTGAGGCAGGGGACCTGGATTAATTCACCCCTCCACTTT.